The present T cell receptor (beta chain) was sequenced within a study of vaccination and CD4 T cells after COVID-19. Across the whole study: There were six male and four female convalescents, and two of them were Hispanic. There were two doses of either BNT162b2 or mRNA-1273 vaccine given to participants.

An Oncomine TCR Beta short-read assay was used to sequence the DNA from cultured CD4+ T cells. TCRdb called the PCR reads again in MiXCR, with one record for every CDR3 protein. The sample holds roughly 15,000 distinct CDR3 sequences, roughly 61% seen once. In this sample, this clonotype turned up a few times. Its antigen is unknown. Treatment in this sample: roughly 10-day PBMC culture with coronavirus spike peptide pools or control peptides (ViraFEST assay). Material: CD4+ T cells from blood, cultured in vitro. This clonotype originated in a human donor who had recovered from COVID-19.

CDR3 nucleotide sequence: TGCGCCAGCAGGGGGGGGTCCGACACCGGGGAGCTGTTTTTT. This gives the protein CASRGGSDTGELFF. The V gene is TRBV5-1, the J gene TRBJ2-2; 7 bases fit TRBD2. V trimming: 5 bases; J trimming: 3 bases; junction bases outside the gene matches: 4. The germline V gene encodes CDR1 SGHRS and CDR2 YFSETQ. CDR3 size: 14 residues. Together with reference TRBV5-1 and TRBJ2-2, the CDR3 gives the full variable domain: KAGVTQTPRYLIKTRGQQVTLSCSPISGHRSVSWYQQTPGQGLQFLFEYFSETQRNKGNFPGRFSGRQFSNSRSEMNVSTLELGDSALYLCASRGGSDTGELFFGEGSRLTVL.